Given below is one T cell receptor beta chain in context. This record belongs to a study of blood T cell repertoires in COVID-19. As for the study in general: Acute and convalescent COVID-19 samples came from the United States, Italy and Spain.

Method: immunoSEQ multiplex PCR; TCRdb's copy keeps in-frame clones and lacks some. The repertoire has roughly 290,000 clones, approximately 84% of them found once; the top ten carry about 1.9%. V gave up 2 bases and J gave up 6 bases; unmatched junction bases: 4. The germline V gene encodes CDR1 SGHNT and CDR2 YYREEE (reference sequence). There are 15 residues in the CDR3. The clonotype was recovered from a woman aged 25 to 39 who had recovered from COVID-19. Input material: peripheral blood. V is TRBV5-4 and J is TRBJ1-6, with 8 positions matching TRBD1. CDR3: CASSLGTGGNSPLHF. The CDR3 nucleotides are TGTGCCAGCAGCTTAGGAACAGGGGGTAATTCACCCCTCCACTTT.